This entry lists 22 T cell receptor beta chains sequenced from one sample in a study of CXCR3-negative and CXCR3-positive naive CD8 T cells. Their cognate antigens are unknown. General observations from the study: Hydrophobicity of TRB CDR3s was greater in CXCR3-positive naive cells than in CXCR3-negative naive cells.

The libraries of TRB cDNA were prepared using 5' RACE with UMI labels. TCRdb re-called the 5' RACE reads, yielding one record per CDR3 amino acid sequence without DNA. The sample data list about 150,000 distinct CDR3 sequences. The sample taken for sequencing was naive CXCR3+ CD8+ T cells from blood. The subset: CD45RO-CCR7+CD27+CD95- naive CD8+ T cells expressing CXCR3 (TNR3+). The receptors were gathered from a human donor in good health. Some clones in this sample may be carry-over from other donors' samples.

The chain has TRBV29-1 and TRBJ2-1; there is no DNA to check the TCRdb D call of TRBD1. The germline V gene has CDR1 SQVTM and CDR2 ANQGSEA. This CDR3 contains 15 residues. The CDR3 spells CSVPLTGGAYNEQFF.

The V gene is TRBV7-8, the J gene TRBJ2-1; TCRdb's D gene call, TRBD2, goes unchecked for lack of DNA. Germline values: CDR1 SGHVS, CDR2 FQNEAQ. The CDR3 is made up of 15 amino acids. This CDR3 reads CASSFLAGANNEQFF.

The chain carries TRBV4-1 and TRBJ1-5; TCRdb picks TRBD1, but there is no DNA to check that call. CDR3 length: 15 amino acids. Per the germline V gene, CDR1 is MGHRA and CDR2 is YSYEKL. Here the CDR3 reads CASSHAPIGNQPQHF.

The rearrangement joins TRBV4-3 to TRBJ2-7. Germline loops: CDR1 LGHNA, CDR2 YSLEER. The CDR3 loop spans 15 amino acids. The chain's CDR3 is CASSQDMASPYEQYF.

V and J are TRBV29-1 and TRBJ2-5; TCRdb picks TRBD2, but there is no DNA to check that call. The CDR3 has 14 residues. Per the germline V gene, CDR1 is SQVTM and CDR2 is ANQGSEA. CDR3 loop: CSVLSGGLQETQYF. The variable domain in full, completed from reference TRBV29-1 and TRBJ2-5, reads SAVISQKPSRDICQRGTSLTIQCQVDSQVTMMFWYRQQPGQSLTLIATANQGSEATYESGFVIDKFPISRPNLTFSTLTVSNMSPEDSSIYLCSVLSGGLQETQYFGPGTRLLVL.

The rearrangement links TRBV14 to TRBJ1-1. This CDR3 comprises 15 residues. Germline V gives CDR1 SGHDN, CDR2 FVKESK. This chain's CDR3 is CASSQDLALNTEAFF. The entire variable domain, with the rest obtained from reference TRBV14 and TRBJ1-1, is as follows: EAGVTQFPSHSVIEKGQTVTLRCDPISGHDNLYWYRRVMGKEIKFLLHFVKESKQDESGMPNNRFLAERTGGTYSTLKVQPAELEDSGVYFCASSQDLALNTEAFFGQGTRLTVV.

V is TRBV6-5 and J is TRBJ2-1; TCRdb designates TRBD2, a call that cannot be tested without DNA. In germline, CDR1 is MNHEY, CDR2 SVGAGI. There are 15 residues in the CDR3. CDR3 region: CASSYSTSGRVPWFF.

The V gene is TRBV23-1, the J gene TRBJ2-1; the TCRdb D gene call, TRBD2, has no DNA to confirm it. TRBV23-1 belongs to the ORF category, with a function that is uncertain. This CDR3 contains 19 residues. CDR3: CARTNGGTSDQPSYNEQFF.

This chain joins TRBV6-2 or TRBV6-3 and TRBJ2-1. The CDR3 is made up of 18 amino acids. Germline assignment: CDR1 MNHEY and CDR2 SVGEGT. The CDR3 loop is CASSYSRARKNSYNEQFF.

This chain connects TRBV28 to TRBJ2-3; the D call of TRBD2 rests on TCRdb alone, since no DNA is present to check it. In germline, CDR1 is MDHEN, CDR2 SYDVKM. This CDR3 spans 18 amino acids. The CDR3: CASSLIPPTGTKADTQYF.

The chain employs TRBV5-5 and TRBJ2-2; TCRdb's D call, TRBD1, is unchecked because there is no DNA. Germline lookup yields CDR1 SGHKS and CDR2 YYEKEE (reference sequence). The CDR3 runs to 15 residues. CDR3 sequence: CASRSGTGATGELFF.

The genes are TRBV27 and TRBJ2-7; lacking DNA, the TRBD1 call made by TCRdb goes unchecked. Germline assignment: CDR1 MNHEY and CDR2 SMNVEV (reference sequence). The CDR3 contains 14 residues. The CDR3 sequence is CASRSLTGAGEQYF.

V and J are TRBV4-1 and TRBJ2-1; checking the TCRdb D call of TRBD1 is not possible without DNA. Germline values: CDR1 MGHRA, CDR2 YSYEKL. CDR3 length: 15 residues. CDR3 in amino acids: CASSQGGRENDEQFF.

CDR3: CATSTLGQAHTGELFF. The chain carries TRBV15 and TRBJ2-2; TCRdb selects TRBD1, and the lack of DNA leaves this call unchecked. Germline CDR1 is LNHNV and CDR2 is YYDKDF (reference sequence). The CDR3 contains 16 residues.

The chain has TRBV7-8 and TRBJ2-7; absent DNA, TCRdb's TRBD1 call cannot be checked. The CDR3 is made up of 13 amino acids. Germline assignment: CDR1 SGHVS and CDR2 FQNEAQ. CDR3 in amino acids: CASSLVGRIEQYF.

The chain joins TRBV5-5 to TRBJ1-2; the TCRdb call, TRBD1, lacks DNA for checking. The CDR3 sequence is 15 residues long. CDR1 is SGHKS, CDR2 YYEKEE, per germline (reference sequence). The CDR3 loop reads CASSLRQVSSYGYTF. Supplemented by reference TRBV5-5 and TRBJ1-2, the full variable domain reads DAGVTQSPTHLIKTRGQQVTLRCSPISGHKSVSWYQQVLGQGPQFIFQYYEKEERGRGNFPDRFSARQFPNYSSELNVNALLLGDSALYLCASSLRQVSSYGYTFGSGTRLTVV.

This rearrangement joins TRBV4-1 to TRBJ1-1; the TCRdb call, TRBD1, lacks DNA for checking. The V gene's germline CDR1 is MGHRA and CDR2 YSYEKL. The CDR3 has 14 amino acids. The CDR3 sequence is CASSQWGGNTEAFF.

The chain joins TRBV11-2 to TRBJ2-3. The CDR3 length is 15 residues. From germline, CDR1 is SGHAT and CDR2 FQNNGV. The chain's CDR3 is CASSTTHTFTDTQYF.

The chain uses TRBV7-2 and TRBJ2-5; TCRdb proposes TRBD1, but this gene call is untestable without DNA. The V gene's germline CDR1 is SGHTA and CDR2 FQGNSA. The CDR3 runs 14 residues. CDR3 residues: CASSGRDIQETQYF.

The chain carries TRBV5-6 and TRBJ1-1; lacking DNA, the TRBD1 call made by TCRdb goes unchecked. Germline lookup yields CDR1 SGHDT and CDR2 YYEEEE. The CDR3 is 15 residues long. CDR3 loop: CASSLSGTVNTEAFF.

V is TRBV10-3 and J is TRBJ2-6. This CDR3 has 15 amino acids. Germline loops: CDR1 ENHRY, CDR2 SYGVKD. The CDR3 protein is CAISSAGTGANVLTF.

The chain recombines TRBV28 with TRBJ2-7. The CDR3 is 11 residues long. Germline CDR1 reads MDHEN; CDR2 reads SYDVKM. Here the CDR3 reads CASSTLHEQYF.